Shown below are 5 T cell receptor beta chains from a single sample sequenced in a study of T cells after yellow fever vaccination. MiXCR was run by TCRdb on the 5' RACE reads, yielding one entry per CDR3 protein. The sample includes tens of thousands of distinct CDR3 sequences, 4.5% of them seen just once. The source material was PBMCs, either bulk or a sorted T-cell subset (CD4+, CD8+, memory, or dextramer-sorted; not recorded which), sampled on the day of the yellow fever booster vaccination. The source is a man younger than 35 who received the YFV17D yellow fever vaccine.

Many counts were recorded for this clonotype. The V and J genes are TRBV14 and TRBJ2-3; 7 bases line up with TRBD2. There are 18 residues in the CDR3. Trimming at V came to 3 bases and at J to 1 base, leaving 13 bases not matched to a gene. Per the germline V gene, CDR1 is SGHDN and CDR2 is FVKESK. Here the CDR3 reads CASSHKPHSGWGTDTQYF. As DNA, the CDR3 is TGTGCCAGCAGCCACAAGCCCCATAGCGGGTGGGGCACAGATACGCAGTATTTT.

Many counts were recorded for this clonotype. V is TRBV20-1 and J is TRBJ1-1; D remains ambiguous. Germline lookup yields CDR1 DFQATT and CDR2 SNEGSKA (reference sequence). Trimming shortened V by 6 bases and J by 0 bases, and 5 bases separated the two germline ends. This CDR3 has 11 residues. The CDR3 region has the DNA TGCAGTGCCTCAATGAACACTGAAGCTTTCTTT. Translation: CSASMNTEAFF.

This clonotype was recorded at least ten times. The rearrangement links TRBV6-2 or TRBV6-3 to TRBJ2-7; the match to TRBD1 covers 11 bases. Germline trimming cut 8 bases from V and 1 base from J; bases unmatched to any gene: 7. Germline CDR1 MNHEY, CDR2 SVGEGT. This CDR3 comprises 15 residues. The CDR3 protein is CASLTGTGGSYEQYF. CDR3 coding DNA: TGTGCCAGCTTAACCGGGACAGGGGGATCCTACGAGCAGTACTTC.

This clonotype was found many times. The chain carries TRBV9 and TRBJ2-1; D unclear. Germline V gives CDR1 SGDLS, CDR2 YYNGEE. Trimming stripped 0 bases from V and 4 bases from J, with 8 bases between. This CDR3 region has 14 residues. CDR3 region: CASSVDPVYNEQFF. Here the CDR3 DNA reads TGTGCCAGCAGCGTAGATCCGGTTTACAATGAGCAGTTCTTC.

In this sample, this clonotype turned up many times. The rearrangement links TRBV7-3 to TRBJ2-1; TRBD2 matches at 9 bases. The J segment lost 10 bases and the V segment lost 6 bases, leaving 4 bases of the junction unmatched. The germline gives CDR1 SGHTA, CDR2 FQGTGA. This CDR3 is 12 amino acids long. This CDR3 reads CASSSGGWEQFF. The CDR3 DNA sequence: TGTGCCAGCAGTAGCGGGGGCTGGGAGCAGTTCTTC.